One and the same sample provided the 9 T cell receptor beta chains below, sequenced in a study of early T cells in non-severe SARS-CoV-2 infection. From the 5' RACE reads, TCRdb called clonotypes with MiXCR, one entry per CDR3 protein. The table records tens of thousands of distinct CDR3 sequences, less than 8% of them present only once. Specimen: whole blood. The origin of the receptors is an adult who was a healthcare worker with PCR-confirmed SARS-CoV-2 infection or an uninfected control (not recorded which).

The chain employs TRBV11-2 and TRBJ2-5; D is perhaps TRBD1 (6 bases). CDR1 and CDR2 from the germline V gene are SGHAT and FQNNGV. The V end was cut by 10 bases, the J end by 4 bases, with 16 bases between. This CDR3 spans 13 amino acids. CDR3 residues: CATRGGRVETQYF. In DNA form, the CDR3 reads TGTGCCACCAGGGGTGGCAGGGTAGAGACCCAGTACTTC.

This clonotype showed up just a few times. The rearrangement joins TRBV7-9 to TRBJ1-1; 10 bases line up with TRBD1. This CDR3 has 15 residues. V shed 4 bases, J shed 4 bases, and the junction held 6 bases outside the gene matches. CDR1 is SEHNR, CDR2 FQNEAQ, per germline (reference sequence). CDR3 sequence (DNA): TGTGCCAGCAGCTCCTGGACAGGGGGGAGCACTGAAGCTTTCTTT. Translating it yields CASSSWTGGSTEAFF.

The J gene is TRBJ1-4, the V gene TRBV7-9; the D gene is possibly TRBD1 (5 bases). The CDR3 contains 17 residues. The V end was cut by 1 base, the J end by 5 bases, with 17 bases between. CDR1 SEHNR and CDR2 FQNEAQ come from the germline V gene (reference sequence). The DNA of the CDR3 is TGTGCCAGCAGCTTAGGGGGCCACACAGCGGCAAATGAAAAACTGTTTTTT. The encoded protein is CASSLGGHTAANEKLFF.

This clonotype has more than one count but fewer than ten. This chain links TRBV5-1 with TRBJ1-2; no clear D gene. V lost 0 bases and J 7 bases, leaving 7 bases between the germline ends. This CDR3 is 12 amino acids long. Germline V gene data show CDR1 as SGHRS and CDR2 as YFSETQ. The CDR3 reads CASSLEGSGYTF. CDR3 nucleotide sequence: TGCGCCAGCAGCTTGGAGGGAAGTGGCTACACCTTC.

The chain combines TRBV7-2 with TRBJ2-1; 11 bases line up with TRBD1. The CDR3 sequence is 15 residues long. V shed 0 bases, J shed 8 bases, and the junction held 3 bases outside the gene matches. Germline V gene sequence: CDR1 SGHTA, CDR2 FQGNSA. The CDR3 DNA sequence: TGTGCCAGCAGCTTAGCGGGGACAGGGGGTGATGAGCAGTTCTTC. This codes for CASSLAGTGGDEQFF.

This clonotype was recorded a few times. The CDR3 DNA follows: TGTGCCAGCAGTTTAGGGACAGTAGACTACGAGCAGTACTTC. Protein: CASSLGTVDYEQYF. The V and J genes are TRBV28 and TRBJ2-7; TRBD1 matches at 7 bases. This CDR3 has 14 amino acids. V lost 2 bases to trimming and J lost 3 bases; unmatched junction nucleotides: 4. Germline V CDR1 and CDR2: MDHEN, SYDVKM.

This clonotype was found a few times. This chain joins TRBV6-2 or TRBV6-3 and TRBJ2-3; possible D gene TRBD2, 6 bases. CDR3 size: 14 residues. Deletions cut 5 bases from V and 3 bases from J, with 12 bases between. Germline V gene sequence: CDR1 MNHEY, CDR2 SVGEGT. The CDR3 sequence is CASSRRDFTDTQYF. The CDR3 region has the DNA TGTGCCAGCAGTCGCCGGGACTTTACAGATACGCAGTATTTT.

This clonotype appeared many times. The chain is built from TRBV20-1 and TRBJ2-5; D gene unclear. Trimming left V 6 bases short and J 7 bases short, with 15 bases between. The CDR3 sequence is 12 residues long. Germline CDR1 DFQATT, CDR2 SNEGSKA (reference sequence). CDR3 bases: TGCAGTGCCTCTACAAGAATGGGGACCCAGTACTTC. It codes for CSASTRMGTQYF.

In its sample, this clonotype was seen many times. The V gene is TRBV7-2, the J gene TRBJ1-4; tentatively, D is TRBD1 (5 bases). Trimming cost V 2 bases and J 0 bases, with 16 bases left between them. CDR3 size: 18 residues. In germline, CDR1 is SGHTA, CDR2 FQGNSA. The DNA of the CDR3 is TGTGCCAGCAGCTTATCCCAAGGGGCCGCCGCAACTAATGAAAAACTGTTTTTT. Translated, it gives CASSLSQGAAATNEKLFF.